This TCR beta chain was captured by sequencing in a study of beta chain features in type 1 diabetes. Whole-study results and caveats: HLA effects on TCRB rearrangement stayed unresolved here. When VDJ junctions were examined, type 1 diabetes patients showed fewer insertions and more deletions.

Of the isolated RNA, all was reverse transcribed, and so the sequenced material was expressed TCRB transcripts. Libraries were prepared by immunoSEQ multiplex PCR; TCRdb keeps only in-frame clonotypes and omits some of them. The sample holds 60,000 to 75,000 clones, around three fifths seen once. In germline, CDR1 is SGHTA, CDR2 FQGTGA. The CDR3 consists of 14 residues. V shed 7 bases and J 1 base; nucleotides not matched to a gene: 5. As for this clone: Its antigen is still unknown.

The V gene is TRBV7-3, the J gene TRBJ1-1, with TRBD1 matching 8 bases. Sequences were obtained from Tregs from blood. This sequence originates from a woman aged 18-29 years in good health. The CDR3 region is CASKRGTGNTEAFF. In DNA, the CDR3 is TGTGCCAGCAAGCGAGGGACAGGGAACACTGAAGCTTTCTTT. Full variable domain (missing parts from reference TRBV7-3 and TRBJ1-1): GAGVSQTPSNKVTEKGKYVELRCDPISGHTALYWYRQSLGQGPEFLIYFQGTGAADDSGLPNDRFFAVRPEGSVSTLKIQRTERGDSAVYLCASKRGTGNTEAFFGQGTRLTVV.